This T cell receptor (beta chain) is drawn from a study of T cells after yellow fever vaccination. Whole-study context: In the case of low-cell-number fractions, SMART-Seq v4 Ultra Low Input was used for preparation.

General study results and limits: Most primary-vaccination clones recurred post-booster (just under 98% CD4, 88% CD8).

A word on this clonotype: Its antigen is not known.

V gave up 7 bases and J gave up 3 bases, with 11 bases separating them. This CDR3 region has 13 residues. Making TCR cDNA involved 5'RACE template switching, which added UMIs and a universal primer site. TCRdb reprocessed the 5' RACE reads with MiXCR, giving one entry per CDR3 protein. The sample yields around 590,000 distinct CDR3 sequences, roughly 12% seen once. The chain carries TRBV12-3 or TRBV12-4 and TRBJ2-3; no firm D call. This clonotype was obtained from a young man who received the YFV17D yellow fever vaccine. Sequenced here: PBMCs, sampled on the day of the yellow fever booster vaccination. The CDR3 loop is CASNPPPTDTQYF. CDR3 sequence (DNA): TGTGCCAGCAATCCCCCACCTACAGATACGCAGTATTTT.